This TCR beta chain was captured by sequencing in a study of T-cell reconstitution after alpha-beta-depleted transplantation in children. In its sample, this clonotype was seen many times. Unique molecular identifiers were used to barcode this TCRbeta library. TCRdb called the PCR reads again in MiXCR, with one record for every CDR3 protein. The sample holds about 350,000 distinct CDR3 sequences; around 15% are singletons and the top ten take 35% to 50%. CDR3 size: 12 residues. Germline values: CDR1 DFQATT, CDR2 SNEGSKA (reference sequence). Trimming took off 6 bases at V and 8 bases at J, with 11 bases between the two ends.

The chain is built from TRBV20-1 and TRBJ1-6; D remains ambiguous. The source was PBMCs, mostly from graft donor cells, collected 360 days after TCRalphabeta/CD19-depleted stem cell transplant. The source is a male patient aged 2 to 10 who had a stem cell transplant for acute lymphoblastic leukemia, so the T cells may come from the graft donor. The CDR3 coding sequence is TGCAGTGCCACCTCTGGGGATTCACCCCTCCACTTT. It codes for CSATSGDSPLHF.